This is a list of T cell receptor beta chains from one sample in a study of blood T cell repertoires in COVID-19. Only in-frame clones appear in the TCRdb table, and some are missing; sequencing was by immunoSEQ multiplex PCR. The repertoire holds just over 90,000 clones, with almost 80% as singletons. Sequenced sample: peripheral blood. These receptors were obtained from a human donor in a cohort sampled during active COVID-19. The CDR3 runs from the conserved cysteine through the conserved F or W. The order of the fields is V gene, clone size, D gene, J gene, CDR3 protein, CDR3 DNA. A D gene is named only where the DNA matches it firmly. The size of a clone is reported for some rows only, either as once, few or many, or as a class for expanded clones.

v_gene: TRBV18
abundance: few
d_gene: NA
j_gene: TRBJ1-3
CDR3aa: CASSPGTSGNTIYF
CDR3nt: TGTGCCAGCTCACCGGGCACCTCTGGAAACACCATATATTTT

v_gene: TRBV19
abundance: NA
d_gene: TRBD1
j_gene: TRBJ1-1
CDR3aa: CASSMVQGITNTEAFF
CDR3nt: TGTGCCAGTAGTATGGTACAGGGGATTACGAACACTGAAGCTTTCTTT

v_gene: TRBV7-9
abundance: few
d_gene: TRBD2
j_gene: TRBJ2-1
CDR3aa: CASSPPGTSSYNEQFF
CDR3nt: TGTGCCAGCAGCCCCCCCGGGACTAGCTCCTACAATGAGCAGTTCTTC

v_gene: TRBV7-9
abundance: NA
d_gene: TRBD1
j_gene: TRBJ1-2
CDR3aa: CASSLGDRPNYGYTF
CDR3nt: TGTGCCAGCAGCTTAGGGGACAGACCTAACTATGGCTACACCTTC

v_gene: TRBV28
abundance: once
d_gene: NA
j_gene: TRBJ2-5
CDR3aa: CASSFGETQYF
CDR3nt: TGTGCCAGCAGTTTCGGAGAGACCCAGTACTTC

v_gene: TRBV3-1/TRBV3-2
abundance: NA
d_gene: NA
j_gene: TRBJ1-2
CDR3aa: CASSQDADRFNYGYTF
CDR3nt: TGTGCCAGCAGCCAGGACGCTGACAGGTTTAACTATGGCTACACCTTC

v_gene: TRBV24-1
abundance: NA
d_gene: NA
j_gene: TRBJ1-3
CDR3aa: CATSDLRKLDWLSGNTIYF
CDR3nt: TGTGCCACCAGTGATTTGCGCAAGCTAGACTGGCTCTCTGGAAACACCATATATTTT

v_gene: TRBV7-2
abundance: once
d_gene: TRBD1
j_gene: TRBJ1-3
CDR3aa: CASSLLPGGSGNTIYF
CDR3nt: TGTGCCAGCAGCTTATTGCCAGGGGGCTCTGGAAACACCATATATTTT

v_gene: TRBV19
abundance: NA
d_gene: TRBD1
j_gene: TRBJ2-2
CDR3aa: CASNDRVNTGELFF
CDR3nt: TGTGCCAGCAACGACAGGGTTAACACCGGGGAGCTGTTTTTT

v_gene: TRBV7-2
abundance: NA
d_gene: NA
j_gene: TRBJ1-3
CDR3aa: CASSPSGGYSGNTIYF
CDR3nt: TGTGCCAGCAGCCCTAGCGGGGGATACTCTGGAAACACCATATATTTT

v_gene: TRBV19
abundance: NA
d_gene: TRBD1
j_gene: TRBJ1-1
CDR3aa: CASRPRTGQNTEAFF
CDR3nt: TGTGCCAGTAGGCCCCGGACAGGGCAGAACACTGAAGCTTTCTTT

v_gene: TRBV12-3/TRBV12-4
abundance: NA
d_gene: NA
j_gene: TRBJ1-1
CDR3aa: CASSSGGSGAFF
CDR3nt: TGTGCCAGCAGTTCGGGTGGTTCTGGGGCTTTCTTT

v_gene: TRBV6-1
abundance: NA
d_gene: NA
j_gene: TRBJ1-1
CDR3aa: CASSDRSLTEAFF
CDR3nt: TGTGCCAGCAGTGATCGGAGCCTCACTGAAGCTTTCTTT

v_gene: TRBV2
abundance: NA
d_gene: TRBD2
j_gene: TRBJ2-5
CDR3aa: CASSRSSGQETQYF
CDR3nt: TGTGCCAGCAGCCGGAGTAGCGGGCAAGAGACCCAGTACTTC

v_gene: TRBV7-9
abundance: NA
d_gene: NA
j_gene: TRBJ1-1
CDR3aa: CASTFEAADTEAFF
CDR3nt: TGTGCCAGCACCTTTGAGGCGGCGGACACTGAAGCTTTCTTT

v_gene: TRBV21-1
abundance: NA
d_gene: NA
j_gene: TRBJ2-1
CDR3aa: CASSRGGQTVGQFF
CDR3nt: TGTGCCAGCAGCAGGGGGGGGCAGACGGTCGGGCAGTTCTTC

v_gene: TRBV11-2
abundance: NA
d_gene: TRBD2
j_gene: TRBJ2-5
CDR3aa: CASSLVGGTQETQYF
CDR3nt: TGTGCCAGCAGCTTAGTGGGGGGGACCCAAGAGACCCAGTACTTC

v_gene: TRBV10-3
abundance: NA
d_gene: NA
j_gene: TRBJ2-2
CDR3aa: CAISESGGTGELFF
CDR3nt: TGTGCCATCAGTGAGTCGGGAGGAACCGGGGAGCTGTTTTTT

v_gene: TRBV7-9
abundance: NA
d_gene: TRBD2
j_gene: TRBJ2-7
CDR3aa: CASSLGLAAYEQYF
CDR3nt: TGTGCCAGCAGCTTAGGCCTAGCGGCCTACGAGCAGTACTTC

v_gene: TRBV7-2
abundance: NA
d_gene: TRBD1
j_gene: TRBJ2-1
CDR3aa: CASTSGGSPSYNEQFF
CDR3nt: TGTGCCAGCACCTCAGGGGGCTCCCCATCCTACAATGAGCAGTTCTTC

v_gene: TRBV6-5
abundance: NA
d_gene: TRBD1
j_gene: TRBJ2-4
CDR3aa: CASHRTGEAKNIQYF
CDR3nt: TGTGCCAGCCATAGGACAGGGGAAGCCAAAAACATTCAGTACTTC

v_gene: TRBV6-8
abundance: NA
d_gene: NA
j_gene: TRBJ2-7
CDR3aa: CASNEIRESFYEQYF
CDR3nt: TGTGCCAGCAACGAAATCCGGGAGTCTTTCTACGAGCAGTACTTC

v_gene: TRBV10-3
abundance: once
d_gene: NA
j_gene: TRBJ2-1
CDR3aa: CAIRDGWAYNEQFF
CDR3nt: TGTGCCATCAGAGACGGGTGGGCCTACAATGAGCAGTTCTTC

v_gene: TRBV28
abundance: NA
d_gene: NA
j_gene: TRBJ2-7
CDR3aa: CASSLFDRRPFEQYF
CDR3nt: TGTGCCAGCAGTTTATTCGACAGGCGGCCCTTCGAGCAGTACTTC

v_gene: TRBV29-1
abundance: once
d_gene: NA
j_gene: TRBJ2-7
CDR3aa: CSATRRGIIYEQYF
CDR3nt: TGCAGCGCCACCCGTCGCGGGATTATCTACGAGCAGTACTTC

v_gene: TRBV7-3
abundance: NA
d_gene: TRBD2
j_gene: TRBJ2-1
CDR3aa: CASSFGTSRAEQFF
CDR3nt: TGTGCCAGCAGCTTCGGGACTAGTCGGGCTGAGCAGTTCTTC

v_gene: TRBV4-1
abundance: NA
d_gene: NA
j_gene: TRBJ2-3
CDR3aa: CASSQQVAGTDTQYF
CDR3nt: TGCGCCAGCAGCCAACAAGTGGCCGGGACAGATACGCAGTATTTT

v_gene: TRBV27
abundance: NA
d_gene: TRBD1
j_gene: TRBJ2-7
CDR3aa: CASRGLRAGGREQYF
CDR3nt: TGTGCCAGCAGGGGCCTACGGGCAGGGGGCCGCGAGCAGTACTTC

v_gene: TRBV27
abundance: NA
d_gene: TRBD1
j_gene: TRBJ2-7
CDR3aa: CASIGQVHLYEQYF
CDR3nt: TGTGCCAGCATCGGACAGGTGCATCTCTACGAGCAGTACTTC

v_gene: TRBV28
abundance: NA
d_gene: TRBD1
j_gene: TRBJ2-7
CDR3aa: CASSPPGSNRGLSYEQYF
CDR3nt: TGTGCCAGCAGCCCTCCCGGGTCGAACAGGGGTCTCTCCTACGAGCAGTACTTC

v_gene: TRBV19
abundance: NA
d_gene: NA
j_gene: TRBJ1-2
CDR3aa: CASTGAQTRGYGYTF
CDR3nt: TGTGCCAGTACAGGGGCGCAGACCCGCGGCTATGGCTACACCTTC

v_gene: TRBV4-1
abundance: NA
d_gene: NA
j_gene: TRBJ2-2
CDR3aa: CASSQGLLTNTGELFF
CDR3nt: TGCGCCAGCAGCCAAGGACTCCTTACGAACACCGGGGAGCTGTTTTTT

v_gene: TRBV5-1
abundance: NA
d_gene: NA
j_gene: TRBJ2-3
CDR3aa: CASSLDPGGYTQYF
CDR3nt: TGCGCCAGCAGCTTGGACCCAGGAGGGTATACGCAGTATTTT

v_gene: TRBV5-6
abundance: NA
d_gene: NA
j_gene: TRBJ1-5
CDR3aa: CASSLGRVGQPQHF
CDR3nt: TGTGCCAGCAGCTTAGGCAGGGTGGGCCAGCCCCAGCATTTT

v_gene: TRBV28
abundance: NA
d_gene: NA
j_gene: TRBJ1-1
CDR3aa: CASGTRRIVKNTEAFF
CDR3nt: TGTGCCAGCGGTACTAGGAGGATCGTTAAGAACACTGAAGCTTTCTTT

v_gene: TRBV12-3/TRBV12-4
abundance: NA
d_gene: NA
j_gene: TRBJ1-2
CDR3aa: CASLQSNYGYTF
CDR3nt: TGTGCCAGTTTACAGAGTAACTATGGCTACACCTTC

v_gene: TRBV5-1
abundance: many
d_gene: TRBD1
j_gene: TRBJ1-3
CDR3aa: CASSLAGGTGGNTIYF
CDR3nt: TGCGCCAGCAGCTTGGCCGGAGGGACAGGGGGAAACACCATATATTTT

v_gene: TRBV6-5
abundance: NA
d_gene: NA
j_gene: TRBJ1-2
CDR3aa: CASSYSQIYGYTF
CDR3nt: TGTGCCAGCAGTTACTCTCAGATCTATGGCTACACCTTC

v_gene: TRBV19
abundance: NA
d_gene: NA
j_gene: TRBJ1-2
CDR3aa: CASSKQQVDYGYTF
CDR3nt: TGTGCCAGTAGTAAACAACAGGTTGACTATGGCTACACCTTC

v_gene: TRBV27
abundance: NA
d_gene: NA
j_gene: TRBJ1-6
CDR3aa: CASSPWQDSPLHF
CDR3nt: TGTGCCAGCAGCCCTTGGCAGGATTCACCCCTCCACTTT

v_gene: TRBV11-3
abundance: NA
d_gene: TRBD2
j_gene: TRBJ2-1
CDR3aa: CASSLASGRHEQFF
CDR3nt: TGTGCCAGCAGCTTAGCAAGCGGGAGACATGAGCAGTTCTTC

v_gene: TRBV10-3
abundance: NA
d_gene: TRBD2
j_gene: TRBJ2-7
CDR3aa: CAITPGLADYEQYF
CDR3nt: TGTGCCATCACCCCGGGACTAGCGGACTACGAGCAGTACTTC

v_gene: TRBV28
abundance: once
d_gene: NA
j_gene: TRBJ2-1
CDR3aa: CASSRGSSSYNEQFF
CDR3nt: TGTGCCAGCAGCAGGGGTAGTAGCTCCTACAATGAGCAGTTCTTC

v_gene: TRBV2
abundance: NA
d_gene: TRBD1
j_gene: TRBJ1-5
CDR3aa: CASTGGNNQPQHF
CDR3nt: TGTGCCAGCACAGGGGGGAACAATCAGCCCCAGCATTTT

v_gene: TRBV5-1
abundance: NA
d_gene: NA
j_gene: TRBJ1-5
CDR3aa: CASSFEGRGGQPQHF
CDR3nt: TGCGCCAGCAGCTTCGAGGGACGAGGGGGTCAGCCCCAGCATTTT

v_gene: TRBV29-1
abundance: NA
d_gene: NA
j_gene: TRBJ1-2
CDR3aa: CSVVRGVYGYTF
CDR3nt: TGCAGCGTTGTCAGGGGAGTCTATGGCTACACCTTC

v_gene: TRBV19
abundance: NA
d_gene: NA
j_gene: TRBJ1-2
CDR3aa: CASSIVAGNYGYTF
CDR3nt: TGTGCCAGTAGTATAGTGGCCGGGAACTATGGCTACACCTTC

v_gene: TRBV7-9
abundance: NA
d_gene: TRBD1
j_gene: TRBJ1-2
CDR3aa: CASSPSPNRGLGGYTF
CDR3nt: TGTGCCAGCAGCCCCTCCCCCAACAGGGGGCTTGGGGGCTACACCTTC

v_gene: TRBV5-1
abundance: NA
d_gene: TRBD2
j_gene: TRBJ2-2
CDR3aa: CASSLVPRGLAGDRAGELFF
CDR3nt: TGCGCCAGCAGCTTGGTCCCACGCGGACTAGCGGGAGATCGGGCCGGGGAGCTGTTTTTT

v_gene: TRBV2
abundance: NA
d_gene: NA
j_gene: TRBJ1-5
CDR3aa: CASVSTSGNQPQHF
CDR3nt: TGTGCCAGCGTTTCGACATCGGGCAATCAGCCCCAGCATTTT

v_gene: TRBV6-5
abundance: NA
d_gene: TRBD1
j_gene: TRBJ1-3
CDR3aa: CASSRDSPGNTIYF
CDR3nt: TGTGCCAGCAGTCGGGACAGTCCAGGAAACACCATATATTTT

v_gene: TRBV7-9
abundance: NA
d_gene: TRBD1
j_gene: TRBJ1-6
CDR3aa: CASSLSAGGEGSPLHF
CDR3nt: TGTGCCAGCAGCTTATCGGCAGGGGGCGAAGGTTCACCCCTCCACTTT

v_gene: TRBV12-3/TRBV12-4
abundance: medium-sized
d_gene: NA
j_gene: TRBJ1-5
CDR3aa: CASSGGGGQPQHF
CDR3nt: TGTGCCAGCAGTGGGGGGGGAGGCCAGCCCCAGCATTTT

v_gene: TRBV25-1
abundance: NA
d_gene: NA
j_gene: TRBJ2-1
CDR3aa: CASSGSGPGQFF
CDR3nt: TGTGCCAGCAGTGGTAGCGGCCCCGGGCAGTTCTTC

v_gene: TRBV5-1
abundance: NA
d_gene: NA
j_gene: TRBJ1-2
CDR3aa: CASSLAGGVNYGYTF
CDR3nt: TGCGCCAGCAGCTTGGCGGGGGGAGTAAACTATGGCTACACCTTC

v_gene: TRBV27
abundance: NA
d_gene: NA
j_gene: TRBJ1-5
CDR3aa: CASSLHGLGKISPQHF
CDR3nt: TGTGCCAGCAGTTTACATGGACTAGGAAAGATCAGCCCCCAGCATTTT

v_gene: TRBV28
abundance: NA
d_gene: TRBD1
j_gene: TRBJ1-5
CDR3aa: CASSAHRGVGNQPQHF
CDR3nt: TGTGCCAGCAGTGCCCACAGGGGAGTTGGCAATCAGCCCCAGCATTTT

v_gene: TRBV6-1
abundance: few
d_gene: TRBD1
j_gene: TRBJ1-6
CDR3aa: CASSERGRGYSPLHF
CDR3nt: TGTGCCAGCAGTGAAAGGGGCAGGGGGTATTCACCCCTCCACTTT

v_gene: TRBV7-2
abundance: NA
d_gene: NA
j_gene: TRBJ1-1
CDR3aa: CASSLKGGSENTEAFF
CDR3nt: TGTGCCAGCAGCCTCAAGGGAGGGAGCGAGAACACTGAAGCTTTCTTT